The following is a TCR beta chain sequence with its context. What this receptor recognizes is not known. Within one base of it there is no much larger clone, and no base qualities were kept. CDR1 and CDR2 (DFQATT, SNEGSKA) derive from the germline V gene (reference sequence). Between the V and J ends, shortened by 6 bases and 0 bases respectively, the junction contains 17 bases. Spanning cysteine to phenylalanine, the CDR3 consists of 15 amino acids. The DNA shown is the 45-base CDR3, in frame from base 1. These data come from a study of CD8 T cells in ankylosing spondylitis (dated by TCRdb to about 2017). With regard to the full study: The study profiled T cell receptor beta repertoires in healthy donors and ankylosing spondylitis patients to find disease-linked TCR variants. In total, the full study cohort was made up of 85 to 140 healthy donors and approximately 24 ankylosing spondylitis patients. Samples of peripheral blood were taken, and for ankylosing spondylitis patients, synovial fluid was collected as well.

On the study overall, not on this receptor specifically: The disease-linked clones were reported to be significantly enriched in matched synovial fluid samples from ankylosing spondylitis patients. Some TCR beta motif variants had previously been reported in synovial fluid and blood of reactive arthritis patients, which suggested common disease-initiation mechanisms. Blood from ankylosing spondylitis patients appeared to be characterized by a TCR beta motif made up of eight highly homologous amino acid variants. In peripheral blood, the disease-linked clones were found at relatively low frequencies and had a CD8+ phenotype.

For sequencing, an Illumina HiSeq 2500 was employed. TCR beta libraries were prepared by quantitative 5'-RACE with molecular barcodes. The study's own analysis went as follows. A new computational method, built on a probabilistic model of VDJ rearrangement, was used to identify disease-linked TCR variants. TCRdb reran the public reads through fastp at Q25 and MiXCR, keeping productive beta chains. When rows share a CDR3 protein, they turn into one entry using the most common DNA and genes. TCRdb, not the original authors, processed these V and J calls. This sample holds around 540,000 distinct CDR3 sequences; 10% to 15% were observed only once. The leading ten clones occupy about 6.8% of the sample.

The TCR sequence derives from a male donor with ankylosing spondylitis. The material sequenced was blood, either unsorted or a sorted T cell fraction (not recorded which). The rearrangement joined TRBV20-1 to TRBJ1-2; there is no confident call for the D gene. The CDR3: CSAVKVGLSNYGYTF. The sequenced DNA: TGCAGTGCCGTGAAGGTTGGGCTCTCTAACTATGGCTACACCTTC.